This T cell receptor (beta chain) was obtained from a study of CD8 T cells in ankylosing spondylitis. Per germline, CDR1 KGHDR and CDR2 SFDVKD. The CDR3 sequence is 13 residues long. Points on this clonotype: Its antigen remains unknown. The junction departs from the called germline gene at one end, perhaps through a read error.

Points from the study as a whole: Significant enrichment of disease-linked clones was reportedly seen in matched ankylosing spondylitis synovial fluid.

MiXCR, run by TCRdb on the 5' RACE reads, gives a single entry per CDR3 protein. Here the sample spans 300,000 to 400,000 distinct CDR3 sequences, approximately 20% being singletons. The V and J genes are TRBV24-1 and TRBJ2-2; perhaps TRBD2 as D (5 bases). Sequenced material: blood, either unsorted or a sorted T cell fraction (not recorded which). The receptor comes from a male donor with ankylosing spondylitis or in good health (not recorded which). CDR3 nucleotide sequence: TGTGACACCAGTGAGGGGAACACCGGGGAGCTGTTTTTT. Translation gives CDTSEGNTGELFF.